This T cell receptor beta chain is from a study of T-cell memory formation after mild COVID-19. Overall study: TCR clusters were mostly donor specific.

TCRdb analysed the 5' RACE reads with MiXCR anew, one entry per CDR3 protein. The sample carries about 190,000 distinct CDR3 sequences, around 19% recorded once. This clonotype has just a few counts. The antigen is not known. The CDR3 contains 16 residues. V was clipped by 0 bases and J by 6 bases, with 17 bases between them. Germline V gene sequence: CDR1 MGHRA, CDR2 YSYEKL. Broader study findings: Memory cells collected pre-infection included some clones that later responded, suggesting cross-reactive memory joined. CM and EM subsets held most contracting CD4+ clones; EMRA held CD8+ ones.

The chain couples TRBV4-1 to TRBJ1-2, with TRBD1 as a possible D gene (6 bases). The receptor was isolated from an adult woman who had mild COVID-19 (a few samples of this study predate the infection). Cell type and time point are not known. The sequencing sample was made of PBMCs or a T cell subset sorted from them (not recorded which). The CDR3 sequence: CASSQDSGWGAHGYTF. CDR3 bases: TGCGCCAGCAGCCAAGATAGCGGATGGGGGGCTCATGGCTACACCTTC.